This record concerns one TCR beta chain sequence. Antigen: not known. The data stem from a study of shared clonotypes between healthy human individuals. Study context: The study drew on a couple of women and three men aged 18 to 49 as donors.

For each subset, genomic DNA was distributed in equal portions over several immunoSEQ plates. Libraries were prepared by immunoSEQ multiplex PCR; TCRdb keeps only in-frame clonotypes and omits some of them. The data hold about 2.1 million clones, with 90% to 95% observed a single time. General study results and limits: In several donors, around 5% of naive CD4 clonotypes appeared in common. Limited genetic and exposure-history diversity came from having few donors.

The germline gives CDR1 LGHNA, CDR2 YNFKEQ. The junction had 2 bases not matched to a gene; V was cut back by 3 bases and J by 2 bases. The CDR3 spans 14 residues. CD45RO-negative cells were positively selected for CCR7, leaving out terminally differentiated effector memory CD45RA+ cells. The TCR comes from a man aged 18 to 29 in good health. Some clones in this sample may be carry-over from other donors' samples. The sequenced material came from naive CD8+ T cells from PBMCs. V gene TRBV4-2 combines with J gene TRBJ2-7; 9 bases are shared with TRBD2. CDR3 nucleotides: TGTGCCAGCAGCCACTCTAGCGGGGCCTACGAGCAGTACTTC. Protein sequence: CASSHSSGAYEQYF.